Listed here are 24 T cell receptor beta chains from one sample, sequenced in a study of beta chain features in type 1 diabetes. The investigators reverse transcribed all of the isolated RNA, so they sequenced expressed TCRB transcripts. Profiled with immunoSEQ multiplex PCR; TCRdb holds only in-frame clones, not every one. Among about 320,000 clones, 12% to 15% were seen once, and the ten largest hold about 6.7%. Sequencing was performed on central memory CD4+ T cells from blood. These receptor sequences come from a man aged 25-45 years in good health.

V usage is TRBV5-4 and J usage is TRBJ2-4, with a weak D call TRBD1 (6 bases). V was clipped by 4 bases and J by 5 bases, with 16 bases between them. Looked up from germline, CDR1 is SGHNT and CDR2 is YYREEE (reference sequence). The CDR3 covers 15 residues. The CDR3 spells CASSPRQDSQNIQYF. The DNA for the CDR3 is TGTGCCAGCAGCCCGCGACAGGACAGCCAAAACATTCAGTACTTC.

CDR3 residues: CASSPRRADSYNEQFF. The CDR3 bases are TGTGCCAGCAGCCCAAGGAGGGCGGATTCCTACAATGAGCAGTTCTTC. The rearrangement uses TRBV11-2 and TRBJ2-1, with TRBD2 as a possible D gene (6 bases). Germline CDR1 and CDR2: SGHAT and FQNNGV. The CDR3 extends over 16 amino acids. With 5 bases removed from V and 1 base from J, the gap between germline ends came to 15 bases.

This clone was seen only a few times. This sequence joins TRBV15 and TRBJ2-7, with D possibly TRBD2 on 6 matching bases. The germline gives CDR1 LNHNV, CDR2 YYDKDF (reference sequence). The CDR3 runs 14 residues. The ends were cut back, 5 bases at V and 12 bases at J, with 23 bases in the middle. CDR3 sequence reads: CATSAGGDAQALYF. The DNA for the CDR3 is TGTGCCACCAGCGCAGGCGGGGACGCTCAAGCACTGTACTTC.

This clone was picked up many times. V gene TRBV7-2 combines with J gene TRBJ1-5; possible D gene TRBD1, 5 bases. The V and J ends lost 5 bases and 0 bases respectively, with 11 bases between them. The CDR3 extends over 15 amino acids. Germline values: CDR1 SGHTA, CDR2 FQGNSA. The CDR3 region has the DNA TGTGCCAGCAGCCCCTCTGGGGGTAGCAATCAGCCCCAGCATTTT. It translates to CASSPSGGSNQPQHF.

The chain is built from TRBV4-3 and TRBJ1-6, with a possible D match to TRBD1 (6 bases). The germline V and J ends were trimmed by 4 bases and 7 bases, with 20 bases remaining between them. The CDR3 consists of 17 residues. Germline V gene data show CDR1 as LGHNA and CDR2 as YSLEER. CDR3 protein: CASSPGGGGWRNSPLHF. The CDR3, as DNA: TGCGCCAGCAGCCCGGGGGGAGGGGGATGGAGAAATTCACCCCTCCACTTT.

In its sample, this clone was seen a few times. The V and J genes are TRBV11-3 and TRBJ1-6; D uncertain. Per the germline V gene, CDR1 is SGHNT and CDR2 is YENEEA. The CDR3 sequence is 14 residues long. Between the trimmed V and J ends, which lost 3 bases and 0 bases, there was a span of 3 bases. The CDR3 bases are TGTGCCAGCAGCTTGGACTCCTATAATTCACCCCTCCACTTT. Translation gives CASSLDSYNSPLHF.

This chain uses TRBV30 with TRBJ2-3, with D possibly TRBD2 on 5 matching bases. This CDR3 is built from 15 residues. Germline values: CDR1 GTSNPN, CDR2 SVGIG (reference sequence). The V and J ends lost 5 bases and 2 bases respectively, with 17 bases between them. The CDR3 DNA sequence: TGTGCCTGGGCAACGGGGTTAGGTATCACAGATACGCAGTATTTT. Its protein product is CAWATGLGITDTQYF. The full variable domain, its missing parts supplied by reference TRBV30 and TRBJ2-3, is SQTIHQWPATLVQPVGSPLSLECTVEGTSNPNLYWYRQAAGRGLQLLFYSVGIGQISSEVPQNLSASRPQDRQFILSSKKLLLSDSGFYLCAWATGLGITDTQYFGPGTRLTVL.

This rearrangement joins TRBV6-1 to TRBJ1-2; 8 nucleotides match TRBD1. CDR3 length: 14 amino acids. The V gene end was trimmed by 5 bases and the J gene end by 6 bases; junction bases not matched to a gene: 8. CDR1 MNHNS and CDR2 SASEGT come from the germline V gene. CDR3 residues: CASSISTGGDGYTF. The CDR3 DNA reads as TGTGCCAGCAGTATAAGTACAGGGGGTGATGGCTACACCTTC.

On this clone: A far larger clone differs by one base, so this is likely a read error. The chain's CDR3 is CASSLDLGDTQYF. CDR3 nucleotide sequence: TGTGCCAGCAGCTTAGATCTTGGGGATACGCAGTATTTT. V is TRBV7-8 and J is TRBJ2-3; D gene ambiguous. CDR3 length: 13 residues. CDR1 is SGHVS and CDR2 is FQNEAQ in the germline V gene. V lost 1 base, J lost 6 bases, and 8 bases lay in between.

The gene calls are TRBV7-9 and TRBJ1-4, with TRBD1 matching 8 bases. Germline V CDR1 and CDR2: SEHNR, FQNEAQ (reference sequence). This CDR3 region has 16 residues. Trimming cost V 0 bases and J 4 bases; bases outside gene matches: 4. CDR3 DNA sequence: TGTGCCAGCAGCTTAGCTCTGACAGGGGATAATGAAAAACTGTTTTTT. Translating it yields CASSLALTGDNEKLFF.

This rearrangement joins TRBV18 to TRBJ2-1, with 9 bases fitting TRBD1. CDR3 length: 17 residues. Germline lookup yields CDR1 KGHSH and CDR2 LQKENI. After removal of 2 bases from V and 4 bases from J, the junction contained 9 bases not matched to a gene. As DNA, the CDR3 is TGTGCCAGCTCACCAAAAACCGGGACAGGGAGTTACAATGAGCAGTTCTTC. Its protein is CASSPKTGTGSYNEQFF.

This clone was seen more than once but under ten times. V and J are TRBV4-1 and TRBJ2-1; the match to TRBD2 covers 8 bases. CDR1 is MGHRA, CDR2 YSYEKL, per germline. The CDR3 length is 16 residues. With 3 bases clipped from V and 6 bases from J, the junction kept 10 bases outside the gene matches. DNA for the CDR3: TGCGCCAGCAGCCATGATACGGGGGGGCCTATCAATGAGCAGTTCTTC. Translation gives CASSHDTGGPINEQFF.

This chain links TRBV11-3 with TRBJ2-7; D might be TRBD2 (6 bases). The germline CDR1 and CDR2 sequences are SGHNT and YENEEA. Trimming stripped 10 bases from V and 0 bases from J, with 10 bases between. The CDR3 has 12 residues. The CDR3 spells CANSGDSYEQYF. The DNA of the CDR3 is TGTGCCAACTCGGGGGACTCCTACGAGCAGTACTTC.

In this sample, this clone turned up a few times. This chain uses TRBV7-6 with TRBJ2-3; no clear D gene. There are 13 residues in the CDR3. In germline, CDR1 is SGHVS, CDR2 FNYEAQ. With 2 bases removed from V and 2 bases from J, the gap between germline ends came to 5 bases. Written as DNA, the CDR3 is TGTGCCAGCAGCTTATACGCCACAGATACGCAGTATTTT. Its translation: CASSLYATDTQYF.

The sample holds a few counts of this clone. In nucleotides, the CDR3 is TGTGCCAGCAGTTACGACAGGCAAGAGACCCAGTACTTC. This gives the protein CASSYDRQETQYF. The chain has TRBV6-6 and TRBJ2-5; a possible D gene is TRBD1 (6 bases). Germline V lookup: CDR1 MNHNY, CDR2 SVGAGI (reference sequence). V shed 2 bases and J shed 2 bases, with 6 bases lying between them. CDR3 length equals 13 residues.

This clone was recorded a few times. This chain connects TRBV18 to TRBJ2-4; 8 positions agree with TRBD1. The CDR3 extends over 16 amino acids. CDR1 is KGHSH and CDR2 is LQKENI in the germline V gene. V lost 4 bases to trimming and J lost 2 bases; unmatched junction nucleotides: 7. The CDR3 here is CASSHWTGLSKNIQYF. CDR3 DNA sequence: TGTGCCAGCTCACATTGGACAGGGCTCTCCAAAAACATTCAGTACTTC.

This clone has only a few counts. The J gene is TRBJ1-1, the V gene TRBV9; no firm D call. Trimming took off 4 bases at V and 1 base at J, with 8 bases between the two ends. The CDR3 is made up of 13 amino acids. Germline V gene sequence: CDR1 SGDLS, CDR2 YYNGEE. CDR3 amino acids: CASSQTANTEAFF. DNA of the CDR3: TGTGCCAGCAGCCAAACAGCGAACACTGAAGCTTTCTTT.

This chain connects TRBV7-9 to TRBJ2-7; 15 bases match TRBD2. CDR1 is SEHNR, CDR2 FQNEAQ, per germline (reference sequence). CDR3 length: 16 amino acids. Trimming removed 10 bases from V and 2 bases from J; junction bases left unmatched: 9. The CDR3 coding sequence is TGTGCCATACCGATGGGGACTAGCGGGGGGACCTACGAGCAGTACTTC. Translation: CAIPMGTSGGTYEQYF.

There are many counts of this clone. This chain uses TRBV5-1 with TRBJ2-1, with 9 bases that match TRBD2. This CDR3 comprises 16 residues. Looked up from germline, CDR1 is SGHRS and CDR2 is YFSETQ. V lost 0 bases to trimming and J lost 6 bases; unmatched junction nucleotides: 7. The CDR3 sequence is CASSLEISGGPNEQFF. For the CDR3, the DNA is TGCGCCAGCAGCTTGGAGATTAGCGGGGGTCCCAATGAGCAGTTCTTC.

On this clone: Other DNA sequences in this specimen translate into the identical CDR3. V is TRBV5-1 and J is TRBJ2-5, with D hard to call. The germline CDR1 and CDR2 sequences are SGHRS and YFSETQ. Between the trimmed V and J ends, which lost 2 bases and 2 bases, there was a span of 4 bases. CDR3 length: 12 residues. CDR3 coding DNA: TGCGCCAGCAGCTTAGTTCAAGAGACCCAGTACTTC. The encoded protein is CASSLVQETQYF.

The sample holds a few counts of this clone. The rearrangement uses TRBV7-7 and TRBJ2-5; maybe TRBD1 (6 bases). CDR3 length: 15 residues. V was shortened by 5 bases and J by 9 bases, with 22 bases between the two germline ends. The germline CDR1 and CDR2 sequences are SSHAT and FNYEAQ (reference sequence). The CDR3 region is CASSPLGTPFRSQYF. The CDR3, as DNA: TGTGCCAGCAGCCCTCTGGGGACACCCTTCCGGTCCCAGTACTTC.

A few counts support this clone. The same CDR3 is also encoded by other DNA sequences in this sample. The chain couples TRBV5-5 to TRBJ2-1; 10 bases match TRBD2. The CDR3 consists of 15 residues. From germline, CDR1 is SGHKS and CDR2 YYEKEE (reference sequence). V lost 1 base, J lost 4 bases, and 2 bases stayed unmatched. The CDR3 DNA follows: TGTGCCAGCAGCTTGCTAGCGGGAGCGTACAATGAGCAGTTCTTC. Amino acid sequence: CASSLLAGAYNEQFF.

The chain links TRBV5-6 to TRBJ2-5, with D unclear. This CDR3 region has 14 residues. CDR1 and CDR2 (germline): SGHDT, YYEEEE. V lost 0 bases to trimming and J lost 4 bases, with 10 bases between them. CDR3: CASSLGWRRETQYF. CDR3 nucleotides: TGTGCCAGCAGCTTGGGATGGCGGCGAGAGACCCAGTACTTC. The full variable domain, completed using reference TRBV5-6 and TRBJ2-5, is DAGVTQSPTHLIKTRGQQVTLRCSPKSGHDTVSWYQQALGQGPQFIFQYYEEEERQRGNFPDRFSGHQFPNYSSELNVNALLLGDSALYLCASSLGWRRETQYFGPGTRLLVL.

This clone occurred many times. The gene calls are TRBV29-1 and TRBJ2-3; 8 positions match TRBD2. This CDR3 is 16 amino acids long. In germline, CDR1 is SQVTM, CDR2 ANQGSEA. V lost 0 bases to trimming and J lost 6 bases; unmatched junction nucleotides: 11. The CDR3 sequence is CSVEDRFSGASDTQYF. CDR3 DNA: TGCAGCGTTGAAGATCGGTTTAGCGGGGCTTCGGATACGCAGTATTTT.